A selection of T cell receptor beta chains follows, all from one sample in a study of T cells in Graves' hyperthyroidism and ophthalmopathy. TCRdb processed the multiplex PCR reads anew with MiXCR; each CDR3 protein has one entry. This table has fewer than 250,000 distinct CDR3 sequences, around 15% appearing once. Sequencing was performed on blood. Receptors originate from a woman between 18 and 29 years old with Graves' ophthalmopathy. Each CDR3 is given with its conserved first and last residue. The D gene is left open where the match is weak. Where a row states a size, it is once, few, many or the class of an expanded clone; other rows omit it.

TRBJ1-2,-,TRBV12-3/TRBV12-4,many,CASNSRGDYGYTF,TGTGCCAGCAACTCGAGAGGGGACTATGGCTACACCTTC
TRBJ2-1,TRBD1,TRBV7-9,-,CASSYPTGLRTEQFF,TGTGCCAGCAGCTATCCGACAGGGTTAAGGACTGAGCAGTTCTTC
TRBJ2-5,TRBD1,TRBV20-1,many,CSAIYRDRGQETQYF,TGCAGTGCAATCTACCGGGACAGGGGGCAAGAGACCCAGTACTTC
TRBJ1-1,-,TRBV5-1,many,CASSPQLNTEAFF,TGCGCCAGCAGCCCCCAGTTGAACACTGAAGCTTTCTTT
TRBJ2-1,TRBD1,TRBV7-7,-,CASSPTRGRSYNEQFF,TGTGCTAGCAGCCCAACGAGGGGGCGCTCCTACAATGAGCAGTTCTTC
TRBJ2-3,TRBD1,TRBV7-3,many,CASGQGATDTQYF,TGTGCCAGTGGACAGGGGGCCACAGATACGCAGTATTTT
TRBJ2-7,-,TRBV19,-,CASSTDREFSYEQYF,TGTGCCAGTAGTACTGACCGAGAGTTCTCCTACGAGCAGTACTTC
TRBJ1-3,TRBD1,TRBV28,many,CASSPGDRGLAGNTIYF,TGTGCCAGCAGCCCGGGGGACAGGGGGCTGGCTGGAAACACCATATATTTT
TRBJ1-5,TRBD1,TRBV19,many,CASSTGGGLRNQPQHF,TGTGCCAGTAGCACAGGGGGCGGATTAAGAAATCAGCCCCAGCATTTT
TRBJ2-1,TRBD1,TRBV30,many,CAWSEQGAGEQFF,TGTGCCTGGAGTGAGCAGGGGGCGGGTGAGCAGTTCTTC
TRBJ2-3,TRBD2,TRBV19,-,CASSKRGELAGVTDTQYF,TGTGCCAGTAGCAAACGAGGGGAATTAGCGGGAGTTACAGATACGCAGTATTTT
TRBJ1-5,TRBD1,TRBV3-1,few,CASSPSGDRVNQPQHF,TGTGCCAGCAGCCCCTCCGGGGACAGGGTAAATCAGCCCCAGCATTTT
TRBJ1-1,-,TRBV5-1,many,CASSSGLIKDTEAFF,TGCGCCAGCAGCTCTGGACTGATAAAGGACACTGAAGCTTTCTTT
TRBJ2-3,TRBD2,TRBV2,many,CASTYHLAGDYGTDTQYF,TGTGCCAGCACCTATCACCTAGCGGGAGACTATGGCACAGATACGCAGTATTTT
TRBJ1-4,TRBD1,TRBV10-2,few,CASSGQGLNEKLFF,TGCGCCAGCAGCGGACAGGGGCTGAATGAAAAACTGTTTTTT
TRBJ2-3,TRBD2,TRBV7-9,many,CASSGGGLVISDTQYF,TGTGCCAGCAGCGGGGGGGGACTAGTGATTTCGGATACGCAGTATTTT
TRBJ2-3,-,TRBV6-5,many,CASSYRGPTDTQYF,TGTGCCAGCAGTTATCGAGGCCCCACAGATACGCAGTATTTT
TRBJ1-1,TRBD1,TRBV24-1,many,CATSEGGGTEAFF,TGTGCCACCAGTGAAGGGGGCGGCACTGAAGCTTTCTTT